The next 25 T cell receptor beta chains were all read from a single sample in a study of blood T cell repertoires in COVID-19. Profiling relied on immunoSEQ multiplex PCR, and the TCRdb table lists in-frame clones only, not all of them. The sample has about 320,000 clones; approximately 88% are singletons. The source material was PBMCs or T cells enriched from blood (not recorded which). The receptors were sampled from a man aged 55 to 70 who had recovered from COVID-19.

The rearrangement uses TRBV6-5 and TRBJ2-1; TRBD2 matches at 9 bases. V lost 4 bases, J lost 5 bases, and 6 bases stayed unmatched. This CDR3 has 15 residues. From germline, CDR1 is MNHEY and CDR2 SVGAGI. The CDR3 sequence: CASSLAGAPNNEQFF. Written as DNA, the CDR3 is TGTGCCAGCAGTTTAGCGGGAGCGCCTAACAATGAGCAGTTCTTC.

The chain has TRBV5-4 and TRBJ1-4, with a weak D call TRBD1 (6 bases). CDR1 is SGHNT, CDR2 YYREEE, per germline (reference sequence). This CDR3 contains 14 residues. The ends were cut back, 2 bases at V and 4 bases at J, with 9 bases in the middle. The CDR3 reads CASSFAGVNEKLFF. The CDR3 DNA sequence: TGTGCCAGCAGCTTCGCAGGGGTTAATGAAAAACTGTTTTTT.

CDR3 residues: CASSLATRERGEQFF. As DNA, the CDR3 is TGTGCCAGCAGCTTAGCAACCCGGGAGAGGGGTGAGCAGTTCTTC. This chain connects TRBV7-9 to TRBJ2-1; TRBD2 is a possible D gene (6 bases). CDR3 length equals 15 residues. V was trimmed by 0 bases and J by 9 bases, leaving 15 bases between them. CDR1 and CDR2 (germline): SEHNR, FQNEAQ (reference sequence).

The genes are TRBV28 and TRBJ1-3; 8 nucleotides align to TRBD1. V trimming: 5 bases; J trimming: 8 bases; junction bases outside the gene matches: 8. CDR3 length equals 14 residues. Germline V gene data show CDR1 as MDHEN and CDR2 as SYDVKM. The CDR3 reads CASSQRQGAHTIYF. In nucleotides, the CDR3 is TGTGCCAGCAGTCAAAGGCAGGGGGCGCACACCATATATTTT.

The rearrangement joins TRBV28 to TRBJ1-1; 9 bases agree with TRBD1. CDR1 is MDHEN, CDR2 SYDVKM, per germline. J was trimmed by 6 bases and V by 1 base; bases with no gene match: 9. The CDR3 covers 16 residues. The CDR3 sequence is CASSLSDRGKRAEAFF. CDR3 nucleotides: TGTGCCAGCAGTTTATCGGACAGGGGAAAGAGAGCTGAAGCTTTCTTT.

V usage is TRBV5-1 and J usage is TRBJ1-2; D not certain. Germline lookup yields CDR1 SGHRS and CDR2 YFSETQ. The CDR3 sequence is 14 residues long. V was cut by 1 base and J by 0 bases, with 7 bases left in between. CDR3 DNA: TGCGCCAGCAGCTTGAACGGAGCTAACTATGGCTACACCTTC. Encoded protein: CASSLNGANYGYTF. Complete variable domain (other parts from reference TRBV5-1 and TRBJ1-2): KAGVTQTPRYLIKTRGQQVTLSCSPISGHRSVSWYQQTPGQGLQFLFEYFSETQRNKGNFPGRFSGRQFSNSRSEMNVSTLELGDSALYLCASSLNGANYGYTFGSGTRLTVV.

The chain has TRBV12-3 or TRBV12-4 and TRBJ2-3; D ambiguous. V dropped 3 bases and J dropped 6 bases, with 4 bases sitting between them. This CDR3 has 11 residues. CDR3 nucleotides: TGTGCCAGCAGTTTTGAGGATACGCAGTATTTT. Its translation: CASSFEDTQYF.

The V call is TRBV3-1 (or the pseudogene TRBV3-2), the J call TRBJ2-2, with TRBD2 matching over 10 bases. The CDR3 sequence is 16 residues long. In germline, CDR1 is LGHDT, CDR2 YNNKEL (reference sequence). Trimming took 4 bases from V and 6 from J; bases not matched to a gene: 8. The CDR3 protein is CASSPWTSGGAGELFF. The CDR3 DNA is TGTGCCAGCAGCCCCTGGACTAGCGGTGGGGCCGGGGAGCTGTTTTTT.

J is TRBJ2-1 and V is TRBV7-3; 9 positions match TRBD1. Germline CDR1 SGHTA, CDR2 FQGTGA. V lost 4 bases and J lost 7; bases outside the gene matches: 5. The CDR3 loop spans 14 amino acids. DNA of the CDR3: TGTGCCAGCAGCTCACAGGGGGCTGGGAATGAGCAGTTCTTC. Translation gives CASSSQGAGNEQFF.

The chain has TRBV6-4 and TRBJ2-7; 7 bases match TRBD1. Trimming removed 0 bases from V and 3 bases from J; junction bases left unmatched: 17. The CDR3 is made up of 19 amino acids. Germline V lookup: CDR1 MRHNA, CDR2 SNTAGT. CDR3 sequence: CASSDSEGASDPNVYEQYF. In DNA, the CDR3 is TGTGCCAGCAGTGACTCTGAGGGGGCTTCGGATCCCAATGTCTACGAGCAGTACTTC.

The V gene is TRBV6-5, the J gene TRBJ1-3, with 7 bases matching TRBD1. The germline V gene has CDR1 MNHEY and CDR2 SVGAGI. The CDR3 has 15 amino acids. Trimming at V came to 5 bases and at J to 4 bases, leaving 8 bases not matched to a gene. CDR3: CASSNRGAAGNTIYF. CDR3 DNA: TGTGCCAGCAGTAACAGGGGCGCGGCCGGAAACACCATATATTTT.

A single count supports this clone. Other DNA sequences in this specimen translate into the identical CDR3. The chain is built from TRBV28 and TRBJ2-3; 10 bases agree with TRBD2. The CDR3 extends over 16 amino acids. Per the germline V gene, CDR1 is MDHEN and CDR2 is SYDVKM. The V segment lost 5 bases and the J segment 0 bases; nucleotides outside the gene matches: 5. For the CDR3, the DNA is TGTGCCAGCAGTCCCTGGACTAGCGGAAGCACAGATACGCAGTATTTT. This encodes CASSPWTSGSTDTQYF.

The chain employs TRBV19 and TRBJ1-3, with D maybe TRBD1 (5 bases). Looked up from germline, CDR1 is LNHDA and CDR2 is SQIVND (reference sequence). With 6 bases removed from V and 0 bases from J, the gap between germline ends came to 18 bases. This CDR3 has 17 residues. CDR3 sequence (DNA): TGTGCCAGTAGCATCCGGGGGTATAAACGCTCTGGAAACACCATATATTTT. Protein sequence: CASSIRGYKRSGNTIYF. Based on the CDR3 plus reference TRBV19 and TRBJ1-3, the full variable domain is DGGITQSPKYLFRKEGQNVTLSCEQNLNHDAMYWYRQDPGQGLRLIYYSQIVNDFQKGDIAEGYSVSREKKESFPLTVTSAQKNPTAFYLCASSIRGYKRSGNTIYFGEGSWLTVV.

This chain's CDR3 is CASSFSTGSVTEAFF. DNA of the CDR3: TGTGCCAGCAGCTTTTCGACAGGGTCTGTCACTGAAGCTTTCTTT. The chain joins TRBV7-9 to TRBJ1-1; 7 nucleotides line up with TRBD1. This CDR3 has 15 amino acids. Germline assignment: CDR1 SEHNR and CDR2 FQNEAQ (reference sequence). The trim removed 3 bases at V and 4 bases at J, leaving 8 bases unmatched.

The gene calls are TRBV11-3 and TRBJ2-3; D is undetermined. V lost 0 bases to trimming and J lost 6 bases, with 7 bases between them. This CDR3 region has 13 residues. Germline CDR1 is SGHNT and CDR2 is YENEEA. The CDR3 sequence is CASSLEVRDTQYF. The CDR3 DNA reads TGTGCCAGCAGCTTAGAGGTACGGGATACGCAGTATTTT.

This sequence joins TRBV6-5 and TRBJ1-2; possibly TRBD1 for D (6 bases). The germline V and J ends were trimmed by 4 bases and 4 bases, with 10 bases remaining between them. The CDR3 has 13 amino acids. In germline, CDR1 is MNHEY, CDR2 SVGAGI. The CDR3 loop reads CASSLQGAYGYTF. CDR3 DNA sequence: TGTGCCAGCAGTTTACAGGGAGCCTATGGCTACACCTTC.

The V and J genes are TRBV7-6 and TRBJ1-2; TRBD1 agrees at 8 bases. CDR1 SGHVS and CDR2 FNYEAQ come from the germline V gene. This CDR3 has 15 amino acids. V lost 5 bases and J lost 3; bases outside the gene matches: 8. The CDR3 coding sequence is TGTGCCAGCAGCCTACGGGACAGGACCTACTATGGCTACACCTTC. It is translated as CASSLRDRTYYGYTF. The full variable domain, completed using reference TRBV7-6 and TRBJ1-2, is GAGVSQSPRYKVTKRGQDVALRCDPISGHVSLYWYRQALGQGPEFLTYFNYEAQQDKSGLPNDRFSAERPEGSISTLTIQRTEQRDSAMYRCASSLRDRTYYGYTFGSGTRLTVV.

The J gene is TRBJ1-2, the V gene TRBV28; D gene unclear. Per the germline V gene, CDR1 is MDHEN and CDR2 is SYDVKM. Trimming removed 2 bases at V and 4 bases at J, with 5 bases between. The CDR3 sequence is 12 residues long. CDR3 coding DNA: TGTGCCAGCAGTTTAATCAGCTATGGCTACACCTTC. This translates into CASSLISYGYTF.

The J gene is TRBJ2-2, the V gene TRBV6-5; 8 bases agree with TRBD2. Trimming took 5 bases from V and 6 from J; bases not matched to a gene: 8. Germline V gene data show CDR1 as MNHEY and CDR2 as SVGAGI. The CDR3 is made up of 15 amino acids. The CDR3 reads CASSPGLARPGELFF. CDR3 in DNA: TGTGCCAGCAGTCCCGGACTAGCCCGGCCCGGGGAGCTGTTTTTT.

The gene calls are TRBV6-5 and TRBJ1-2; weak D call: TRBD1 (5 bases). This CDR3 has 15 residues. CDR1 is MNHEY, CDR2 SVGAGI, per germline. V lost 0 bases and J lost 1, with 9 bases in between. For the CDR3, the DNA is TGTGCCAGCAGTTACTCGAGGCAGGGTAACTATGGCTACACCTTC. This translates into CASSYSRQGNYGYTF.

This clone was seen only once. The rearrangement uses TRBV5-1 and TRBJ1-4, with D possibly being TRBD1 (5 bases). With 2 bases removed from V and 2 bases from J, the gap between germline ends came to 19 bases. Germline lookup yields CDR1 SGHRS and CDR2 YFSETQ. This CDR3 has 18 amino acids. CDR3: CASSFLGGRSSTNEKLFF. The CDR3 region has the DNA TGCGCCAGCAGCTTTTTGGGGGGGAGGTCCAGCACTAATGAAAAACTGTTTTTT.

The rearrangement links TRBV5-1 to TRBJ2-2; TRBD1 might be the D (6 bases). The CDR3 is made up of 16 amino acids. Germline-derived CDR1 and CDR2 are SGHRS and YFSETQ. Trimming removed 2 bases from V and 6 bases from J, with 17 bases in between. CDR3 loop: CASSFARGEEAGELFF. As DNA, the CDR3 is TGCGCCAGCAGCTTCGCCAGGGGTGAGGAGGCCGGGGAGCTGTTTTTT.

The CDR3 DNA follows: TGTGCCAGCAGCTTCCACGGGACAGGATCTGAGACCGGGGAGCTGTTTTTT. It yields the protein CASSFHGTGSETGELFF. V usage is TRBV5-5 and J usage is TRBJ2-2; TRBD1 matches at 8 bases. The CDR3 has 17 amino acids. The germline CDR1 and CDR2 sequences are SGHKS and YYEKEE (reference sequence). The V segment lost 2 bases and the J segment 5 bases; nucleotides outside the gene matches: 11.

V gene TRBV4-1 combines with J gene TRBJ1-5; the D gene is possibly TRBD1 (5 bases). V was cut by 0 bases and J by 6 bases, with 24 bases left in between. CDR1 MGHRA and CDR2 YSYEKL come from the germline V gene. CDR3 length equals 19 residues. The CDR3 region has the DNA TGCGCCAGCAGCCAAGATCTCTTGAAGGGGCCGAATCGTGGTCAGCCCCAGCATTTT. Its protein is CASSQDLLKGPNRGQPQHF.

The gene calls are TRBV5-5 and TRBJ1-5; 8 bases are shared with TRBD1. This CDR3 is 15 amino acids long. V lost 5 bases, J lost 1 base, and 5 bases stayed unmatched. Germline CDR1 SGHKS, CDR2 YYEKEE (reference sequence). CDR3 sequence (DNA): TGTGCCAGCAGTTTCACAGGGGGAAGCAATCAGCCCCAGCATTTT. Amino acid sequence: CASSFTGGSNQPQHF.